This T cell receptor (beta chain) was identified in a study of blood T cell repertoires in COVID-19. How the authors handled the data: How many nucleated cells were present was estimated from reference gene primer amplification. Using immunoSEQ multiplex PCR, the repertoire was profiled, and TCRdb retains in-frame clones only, with some absent. The D gene and trimming were derived from the DNA, and the V and J assignments and clone size from that table. The top ten clones hold 5% to 7% of a sample with roughly 250,000 clones, 70% to 90% of them seen once. Per germline, CDR1 LGHDT and CDR2 YNNKEL (reference sequence). V lost 4 bases to trimming and J lost 2 bases, with 13 bases between them. The CDR3 is made up of 15 amino acids.

V gene TRBV3-1 (or the pseudogene TRBV3-2) combines with J gene TRBJ2-3; no clear D. This TCR derives from a woman in her sixties or seventies with active or convalescent COVID-19. Source material: peripheral blood. The CDR3 reads CASSPTENPTDTQYF. The CDR3 DNA reads as TGTGCCAGCAGCCCCACGGAGAATCCCACAGATACGCAGTATTTT.